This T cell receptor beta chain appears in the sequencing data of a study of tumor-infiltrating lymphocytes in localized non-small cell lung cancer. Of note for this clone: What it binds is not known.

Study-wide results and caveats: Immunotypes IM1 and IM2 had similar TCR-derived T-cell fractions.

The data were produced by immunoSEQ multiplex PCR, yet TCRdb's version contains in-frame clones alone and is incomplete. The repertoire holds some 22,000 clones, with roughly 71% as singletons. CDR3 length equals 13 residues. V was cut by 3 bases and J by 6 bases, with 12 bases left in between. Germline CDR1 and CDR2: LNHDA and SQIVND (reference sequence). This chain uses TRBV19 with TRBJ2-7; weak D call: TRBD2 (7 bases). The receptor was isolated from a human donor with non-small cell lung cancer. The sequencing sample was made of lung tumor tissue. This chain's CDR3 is CASSIIGGREQYF. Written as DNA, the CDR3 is TGTGCCAGTAGTATTATCGGGGGGCGCGAGCAGTACTTC.